This paragraph covers one T cell receptor beta chain sequence. This sample was included in a study of shared clonotypes between healthy human individuals. Clones were sequenced by immunoSEQ multiplex PCR, and TCRdb holds only the in-frame ones, with some missing. This sample yields about 2.3 million clones, of which under 95% are seen a single time; 0.37% belongs to the top ten. CDR1 is KGHSH, CDR2 LQKENI, per germline. The CDR3 consists of 17 residues. The V end lost 1 base, the J end lost 1 base, and 16 bases lay between the germline ends. This sequence was found in a man aged 18 to 29 in good health. Some clones in this sample may be carry-over from other donors' samples. The rearrangement links TRBV18 to TRBJ1-2; D possibly corresponds to TRBD1 (5 bases). Sequencing was performed on naive CD4+ T cells from PBMCs. Subset of the sample: CD45RA+ positively selected. The CDR3: CASSPRSGNILNYGYTF. The CDR3 DNA sequence: TGTGCCAGCTCACCACGTTCAGGGAACATCCTTAACTATGGCTACACCTTC.